These T cell receptor beta chains were read from a single sample in a study of Graves' ophthalmopathy and Graves' hyperthyroidism. TCRdb reprocessed the multiplex PCR reads via MiXCR and lists one record per CDR3 protein. Found here are about 420,000 distinct CDR3 sequences, around 21% of them singletons; the top ten hold under 3.5%. Sequenced: peripheral blood. The receptors here all came from a woman between 18 and 29 years old with stable Graves' hyperthyroidism. The CDR3 runs from the conserved cysteine through the conserved F or W. D genes are given only for firm matches. Clone size appears in some rows only: once, few, many, or a class for an expanded clone.

v_gene,d_gene,j_gene,abundance,CDR3nt,CDR3aa
TRBV7-2,-,TRBJ2-7,many,TGTGCCAGCAGCTTGGGCCCTAACAGCTTTTACGAGCAGTACTTC,CASSLGPNSFYEQYF
TRBV6-1,TRBD1,TRBJ1-6,few,TGTGCCAGCAGTCAACAGGGGGACTATAATTCACCCCTCCACTTT,CASSQQGDYNSPLHF
TRBV30,-,TRBJ2-5,many,TGTGCCTGGAGTGTTATTCCCTCCGGACTCCACTTC,CAWSVIPSGLHF
TRBV6-5,-,TRBJ2-7,many,TGTGCCAGCAGTTACTCCGGACCGGACGTAGGCTACGAGCAGTACTTC,CASSYSGPDVGYEQYF
TRBV20-1,-,TRBJ1-2,many,TGCAGTGCTAGGGGTGACAGCTATGGCTACACCTTC,CSARGDSYGYTF
TRBV11-1,TRBD2,TRBJ2-5,many,TGTGCCAGCAGCTTACTAGCGGGACGTCCGGAGGAGACCCAGTACTTC,CASSLLAGRPEETQYF
TRBV6-2/TRBV6-3,TRBD2,TRBJ2-7,many,TGTGCCAGCAGTTACCAGCTAGCGGGGGCCTACGAGCAGTACTTC,CASSYQLAGAYEQYF
TRBV7-2,-,TRBJ1-3,many,TGTGCCAGCAGCCCAACGGGGCTCTCTGGAAACACCATATATTTT,CASSPTGLSGNTIYF
TRBV10-3,TRBD1,TRBJ2-5,many,TGTGCCGTACAGGGGCCGGAGACCCAGTACTTC,CAVQGPETQYF
TRBV5-1,TRBD2,TRBJ2-2,many,TGCGCCAGCAGCTTGCAAGCTAGCGGGAGTGCCGGGGAGCTGTTTTTT,CASSLQASGSAGELFF
TRBV2,TRBD1,TRBJ1-1,many,TGTGCCACCCGACCGGGACAGCCGCCGGGAGCTTTCTTT,CATRPGQPPGAFF
TRBV20-1,-,TRBJ2-5,many,TGCAGTGCTAGAATGGACAGATCGGAGACCCAGTACTTC,CSARMDRSETQYF
TRBV27,TRBD2,TRBJ2-4,many,TGTGCCAGCAGTTATAGCGGGAAGGCCTCCAAAAACATTAAGTACTTC,CASSYSGKASKNIKYF
TRBV11-2,-,TRBJ2-7,-,TGTGCCAGCAGCTTAGATACCGGGGCCCACCGCGACGAGCAGTACTTC,CASSLDTGAHRDEQYF
TRBV20-1,TRBD1,TRBJ1-6,-,TGCAGTGCTAGGAGGGACAGGAGAGTAAATTCACCCCTCCACTTT,CSARRDRRVNSPLHF
TRBV4-1,-,TRBJ2-7,-,TGCGCCAGCAGCTCACAGGCCCATTACGAGCAGTACTTC,CASSSQAHYEQYF
TRBV29-1,-,TRBJ2-7,many,TGCAGCGTCGGGGTGGGCGGATCCTACGAGCAGTACTTC,CSVGVGGSYEQYF
TRBV2,-,TRBJ1-2,-,TGTGCCAGCAGTGAAACCGGGTTCGAACCCACCTTC,CASSETGFEPTF
TRBV12-3/TRBV12-4,-,TRBJ2-7,many,TGTGCCAGCAGTTTCACGGACAGAGCCTACGAGCAGTACTTC,CASSFTDRAYEQYF
TRBV20-1,TRBD1,TRBJ1-1,many,TGCAGTGCCACGGGACAGGGGAACACTGAAGCTTTCTTT,CSATGQGNTEAFF
TRBV6-5,-,TRBJ1-1,many,TGTGCCAGCAGTTACCACAGGGCCATGAACACTGAAGCTTTCTTT,CASSYHRAMNTEAFF
TRBV7-9,-,TRBJ2-5,once,TGTGCCAGCAGCTTAGGAATTGAAGGCCGTCAAGAGACCGAGGACTTC,CASSLGIEGRQETEDF
TRBV2,TRBD1,TRBJ2-7,many,TGTGCCGGGGGACAGGGGGATTTATTCGAGCAGTACTTC,CAGGQGDLFEQYF
TRBV6-5,-,TRBJ1-2,many,TGTGCCAGCAGTTATGGGGCCACTCCTACCTATGGCTACACCTTC,CASSYGATPTYGYTF
TRBV20-1,TRBD1,TRBJ1-2,many,TGCAGTGCACTGGGACAGAACAACTATGGCTACACCTTC,CSALGQNNYGYTF
TRBV11-1,TRBD2,TRBJ2-7,few,TGTGCCAGCAGCTTAGCCTTGACTAGCGGGAGGGCCCATAGCTCCTACGAGCAGTGCTTC,CASSLALTSGRAHSSYEQCF
TRBV7-2,-,TRBJ2-2,many,TGTGCCAGCAGCTTAGGACGACAAGACACCGGGGAGCTGTTTTTT,CASSLGRQDTGELFF
TRBV19,TRBD1,TRBJ1-2,many,TGTGCCAGTAGTCCGGGGACAGGATTTTTCTATGGCTACACCTTC,CASSPGTGFFYGYTF
TRBV15,-,TRBJ2-2,many,TGTGCCACCAGCAGAGATCGAAGAGTCCGCTACACCGGGGAGCTGTTTTTT,CATSRDRRVRYTGELFF
TRBV6-5,TRBD2,TRBJ2-5,many,TGTGCCAGCAGTTACGAGGGCGGGGGGTACCAAGAGACCCAGTACTTC,CASSYEGGGYQETQYF
TRBV29-1,TRBD1,TRBJ1-2,many,TGCAGCGCCGGACAGGGAACTAACTATGGCTACACCTTC,CSAGQGTNYGYTF
TRBV30,TRBD2,TRBJ2-7,-,TGTGCCTGGAGTTCGGGACTAGCGAGCTACGAGCAGTACTTC,CAWSSGLASYEQYF
TRBV2,TRBD2,TRBJ2-4,many,TGTGCCAGCAGTCTAGCGGGATCCCGGAACATTCAGTACTTC,CASSLAGSRNIQYF
TRBV6-1,TRBD2,TRBJ2-7,many,TGTGCCAGCAGTGGGGGACTAGCGGGAGTTTCGGAGCAGTACTTC,CASSGGLAGVSEQYF
TRBV14,TRBD2,TRBJ2-5,many,TGTGCCAGCAGCCGATCCCCGGGACTAGCGACAGAGACCCAGTACTTC,CASSRSPGLATETQYF
TRBV28,-,TRBJ2-7,-,TGTGCCACCCTATCCCGGGACAACTCCTACGAGCAGTACTTC,CATLSRDNSYEQYF
TRBV6-1,-,TRBJ2-7,many,TGTGCCAGCAGTGAAAGAAGGGGGGCGTACGAGCAGTACTTC,CASSERRGAYEQYF
TRBV7-2,-,TRBJ2-2,-,TGTACCAGCAGCAAACTAGTGAGCACCGGGGAGCTGTTTTTT,CTSSKLVSTGELFF
TRBV30,-,TRBJ1-1,-,TGTGCCTGGAGGTCCCCGGAGGGGCGAGGGAACACTGAAGCTTTCTTT,CAWRSPEGRGNTEAFF
TRBV25-1,-,TRBJ1-1,once,TGTGCCAGCATGCGCGGGGGGAGAACTGAAGCTTTCTTT,CASMRGGRTEAFF
TRBV4-3,-,TRBJ1-2,many,TGCGCCAGCAGCCAAGATCGGGACAACTATGGCTACACCTTC,CASSQDRDNYGYTF
TRBV29-1,TRBD2,TRBJ2-7,many,TGCAGCGTGGCTAGCGGGTCTGGCTACGAGCAGTACTTC,CSVASGSGYEQYF
TRBV7-2,-,TRBJ2-7,many,TGTGCCACCGGAGGAGCGGACTCCTACGAGCAGTACTTC,CATGGADSYEQYF
TRBV28,-,TRBJ2-2,many,TGTGCCAGCAGTCCTGTCTACGGGACTCGGGGGGAGCTGTTTTTT,CASSPVYGTRGELFF